This T cell receptor (beta chain) was obtained from a study of cytomegalovirus exposure and HLA in healthy donors. Notes on the study in general: Roughly uniform depth of sequencing across donors was assumed in presence/absence analyses. Reports credit the classifier with highly specific, highly sensitive diagnosis of cytomegalovirus status. In a later analysis, parvovirus B19, influenza, CMV and Epstein-Barr virus appeared linked to several top co-occurrence clusters. A previous analysis found most TCR beta V segments productive roughly 87% or roughly 30% of the time.

V lost 4 bases and J 6 bases, leaving 14 bases between the germline ends. The CDR3 is 14 residues long. The germline CDR1 and CDR2 sequences are SEHNR and FQNEAQ (reference sequence). The PCR employed 60 Vbeta primers together with 13 Jbeta primers. Profiled with immunoSEQ multiplex PCR; TCRdb holds only in-frame clones, not every one. Its table lists approximately 110,000 clones. Turning to this clone: Its antigen is currently unknown.

The source material was PBMCs. The V gene is TRBV7-9, the J gene TRBJ2-3; D gene ambiguous. The origin of this receptor is a man aged 18-30 years in good health and CMV-seronegative. The chain's CDR3 is CASSSLQIEDTQYF. In nucleotides, the CDR3 is TGTGCCAGCAGCTCCTTACAGATCGAGGATACGCAGTATTTT.